This TCR beta chain was recorded in a study of blood T cells in healthy people across ages. Overall study findings and caveats: Unsorted PBMCs ruled out conclusive naive versus antigen-experienced comparison. While age rose, TCR beta diversity per million T cells dropped in a roughly linear way.

The CDR3 consists of 17 residues. V was pared by 2 bases and J by 8 bases, with 15 bases of the junction left unmatched. Together with a sample-barcoded 5' primer, a J-beta primer mix was included in a second PCR lasting about 7 to 11 cycles. In TCRdb, the 5' RACE reads were re-called with MiXCR into one record per CDR3 protein. The repertoire holds 1.5 million to 2 million distinct CDR3 sequences, with 35% to 50% as singletons. This clonotype was seen only a few times. Antigen: not known. Sample: blood. This TCR was sampled from a human donor in good health. The gene calls are TRBV12-3 or TRBV12-4 and TRBJ2-4; TRBD2 matches at 7 bases. For the CDR3, the DNA is TGTGCCAGCAGTTTAAAGGTCAGGGAGGGTGGAGGAGACATTCAGTACTTC. Its protein product is CASSLKVREGGGDIQYF.